These T cell receptor beta chains were read from a single sample in a study of shared clonotypes between healthy human individuals. Profiling relied on immunoSEQ multiplex PCR, and the TCRdb table lists in-frame clones only, not all of them. The table includes over 2 million clones, about 95% detected once. The sample consisted of naive CD4+ T cells sorted from blood. The receptors derive from a man aged 18 to 30 in good health. CDR3s include the opening cysteine and the closing phenylalanine or tryptophan. A D gene is named only where the DNA matches it firmly. Clone size appears in some rows only: once, few, many, or a class for an expanded clone.

v_call	j_call	d_call	clone_size	cdr3_nt	cdr3_aa
TRBV10-3	TRBJ2-7	-	-	TGTGCCACACATAATGGGGGAGCCCCCTCCTACGAGCAGTACTTC	CATHNGGAPSYEQYF
TRBV27	TRBJ1-6	TRBD1	-	TGTGCCAGCAGTTTCCTCGGACAGGACGGCTATAATTCACCCCTCCACTTT	CASSFLGQDGYNSPLHF
TRBV7-7	TRBJ2-2	-	-	TGTGCTAGCAGCTCAAGCGACACGAACACCGGGGAGCTGTTTTTT	CASSSSDTNTGELFF
TRBV5-1	TRBJ2-3	TRBD1	-	TGCGCCAGCAGCTTGGGGGACAGGTCAGATACGCAGTATTTT	CASSLGDRSDTQYF
TRBV11-2	TRBJ2-7	-	-	TGTGCCTCTGGGAGCTACGAGCAGTACTTC	CASGSYEQYF
TRBV30	TRBJ1-2	TRBD1	-	TGTGCCTGGAGTCCCTCCGGGACAGGGTTTGCATGCTTC	CAWSPSGTGFACF
TRBV6-9	TRBJ1-6	-	-	TGTGCCAGCAGTTACACAGAGAATTCACCCCTCCACTTT	CASSYTENSPLHF
TRBV5-1	TRBJ2-7	-	-	TGCGCCAGCAGCGAAGGGGTTGTCGCCTCAGCCTACGAGCAGTACTTC	CASSEGVVASAYEQYF
TRBV5-8	TRBJ2-1	TRBD2	once	TGTGCCAGCAGCCCTACCGAGCGGGGAAGGTTTTACAATGAGCAGTTCTTC	CASSPTERGRFYNEQFF
TRBV7-6	TRBJ2-2	TRBD2	-	TGTGCCAGCAGCTTAGGCGAAGGGTTTCGGCAGGGAGGGACCGGGGAGCTGTTTTTT	CASSLGEGFRQGGTGELFF
TRBV2	TRBJ2-5	TRBD1	-	TGTGCCAGCAGTGAAGCGCTTCACAGGGGGCACCAAGAGACCCAGTACTTC	CASSEALHRGHQETQYF
TRBV9	TRBJ2-5	-	once	TGTGCCAGCAGCGTAGGGAGAGGGGTAGAGACCCAGTACTTC	CASSVGRGVETQYF
TRBV29-1	TRBJ1-2	-	once	TGCAGCGTTGGAAGGGTAAACAGTGGCTACACCTTC	CSVGRVNSGYTF
TRBV5-1	TRBJ1-6	-	few	TGCGCCAGCAGTCTCGGGGCAAATAATTCACCCCTCCACTTT	CASSLGANNSPLHF
TRBV18	TRBJ1-6	TRBD1	few	TGTGCCAGCGGGGGACAGCCGAATTCACCCCTCCACTTT	CASGGQPNSPLHF
TRBV30	TRBJ1-1	-	-	TGTGCCTGGAGCGGCCGGAGGGACACTGAAGCTTTCTTT	CAWSGRRDTEAFF
TRBV5-1	TRBJ2-5	-	-	TGCGCCAGCAGCTTGGATGGGACGTCCGAAGAGACCCAGTACTTC	CASSLDGTSEETQYF
TRBV5-4	TRBJ1-1	TRBD1	-	TGTGCCAGCAGCTCCGGGACAGGGCCGAACACTGAAGCTTTCTTT	CASSSGTGPNTEAFF
TRBV7-9	TRBJ2-4	-	-	TGTGCCAGCAGCTTAGGCCAAAACATTCAGTACTTC	CASSLGQNIQYF
TRBV4-2	TRBJ2-2	-	-	TGTGCCAGCAGCCAAGATCTGGGGGTCTGGGCTCTGTTTTTT	CASSQDLGVWALFF
TRBV27	TRBJ1-4	-	-	TGTGCCAGCAGTCCCATAGTAGGGGGTCTGTCGGCTAATGAAAAACTGTTTTTT	CASSPIVGGLSANEKLFF
TRBV28	TRBJ1-2	TRBD1	-	TGTGCCAGCACCCCAGGGGGGACAGGGAACCATGGCTACACCTTC	CASTPGGTGNHGYTF
TRBV6-1	TRBJ1-4	-	-	TGTGCCAGCAGTGAACTTCAGGGGCAATGGGGACTGTTTTTT	CASSELQGQWGLFF
TRBV5-1	TRBJ2-7	-	-	TGCGCCAGCAGCTTGACCCTCAACTACGAGCAGTACTTC	CASSLTLNYEQYF
TRBV18	TRBJ2-2	-	-	TGTGCCAGCTCACAACCGGACCGTTCACGCACCGGGGAGCTGTTTTTT	CASSQPDRSRTGELFF
TRBV30	TRBJ1-5	-	-	TGTGCCTGGAGTCCAGGGGAAAGGGGCAATCAGCCCCAGCATTTT	CAWSPGERGNQPQHF
TRBV6-5	TRBJ2-1	TRBD2	once	TGTGCCAGCAGTTGGGGTTGGCGGGAGAGGGGCAATGAGCAGTTCTTC	CASSWGWRERGNEQFF
TRBV9	TRBJ2-5	-	-	TGTGCCAGCAGCGTAGCTCTGAACACCGCCGAGGAGACCCAGTACTTC	CASSVALNTAEETQYF
TRBV4-1	TRBJ1-6	-	-	TGCGCCAGCAGCCCAGGAGGCGGGGGCGGCTATAATTCACCCCTCCACTTT	CASSPGGGGGYNSPLHF
TRBV19	TRBJ2-2	-	-	TGTGCCAGTAGTATATCGATTCGGACCGGGGAGCTGTTTTTT	CASSISIRTGELFF
TRBV5-1	TRBJ2-3	-	-	TGCGCCAGCAGCTTGGAAGGACTGGGCGATACGCAGTATTTT	CASSLEGLGDTQYF
TRBV7-3	TRBJ1-2	-	-	TGTGCCAGCAGCTTAAACGGGGGCGGCTATGGCTACACCTTC	CASSLNGGGYGYTF
TRBV19	TRBJ2-6	-	-	TGTGCCAGTCGTAGCCCGGCAGGGCCTGGGGCCAACGTCCTGACTTTC	CASRSPAGPGANVLTF
TRBV28	TRBJ1-2	-	once	TGTGCCAGCAAAATTGGGGGGTTAGATAGCGGCTACACCTTC	CASKIGGLDSGYTF
TRBV2	TRBJ1-4	-	-	TGTGCCAGCGGGGCCGAGGTTGCAACTAATGAAAAACTGTTTTTT	CASGAEVATNEKLFF
TRBV7-2	TRBJ1-1	-	-	TGTGCCAGCAAGGGGGGCTGGGCAAACACTGAAGCTTTCTTT	CASKGGWANTEAFF
TRBV7-2	TRBJ2-2	TRBD1	-	TGTGCCAGCAGCCCCCGGACAGGGGCGAGCACCGGGGAGCTGTTTTTT	CASSPRTGASTGELFF
TRBV7-6	TRBJ2-6	-	-	TGTGCCAGCAGCTCTATTACAGGGTCTGGGGCCAACGTCCTGACTTTC	CASSSITGSGANVLTF
TRBV21-1	TRBJ1-4	-	-	TGTGCCAGCCTTGGGACAGGGGGATTAGGTGAAAAACTGTTTTTT	CASLGTGGLGEKLFF
TRBV28	TRBJ1-4	TRBD1	-	TGTGCCGGAGGACAGGTTGATGAAAAACTGTTTTTT	CAGGQVDEKLFF
TRBV6-5	TRBJ1-5	TRBD1	-	TGTGCCAGCGGGACAGGGATTCTCAATCAGCCCCAGCATTTT	CASGTGILNQPQHF
TRBV7-2	TRBJ1-1	-	once	TGTGCCAGCAGCTTAGCGGAAGGAGGAGCTTTCTTT	CASSLAEGGAFF
TRBV6-5	TRBJ1-1	-	-	TGTGCCAGCAGATCCGCCGGAGAGGGGAGGACTGAAGCTTTCTTT	CASRSAGEGRTEAFF
TRBV7-2	TRBJ2-7	-	-	TGTGCCAGCAGCCGAACAGGGTCCCTGGTCTACGAGCAGTACTTC	CASSRTGSLVYEQYF
TRBV28	TRBJ1-6	-	once	TGTGCCAGCACTAACAGGCGAGTCAATTCACCCCTCCACTTT	CASTNRRVNSPLHF
TRBV7-8	TRBJ2-1	-	-	TGTGCCAGCAGCTTAGCAGGACGGATGATATACAATGAGCAGTTCTTC	CASSLAGRMIYNEQFF
TRBV7-4	TRBJ2-7	TRBD1	-	TGTGCCAGCAGCTACCGGACAGGGATCTACGAGCAGTACTTC	CASSYRTGIYEQYF
TRBV25-1	TRBJ2-7	TRBD1	-	TGTGCCAGCAGTGACCCGGGACAGCTGACCTACGAGCAGTACTTC	CASSDPGQLTYEQYF
TRBV9	TRBJ2-1	TRBD2	-	TGTGCCAGCAGCGTAGAAGCGGGAGGCTACAATGAGCAGTTCTTC	CASSVEAGGYNEQFF
TRBV10-3	TRBJ1-5	-	-	TGTGCCATCAGTGATTCAGGGGGCAATCAGCCCCAGCATTTT	CAISDSGGNQPQHF
TRBV10-3	TRBJ1-1	TRBD1	-	TGTGCCACTTCTGGACAGGGGGCGATCACTGAAGCTTTCTTT	CATSGQGAITEAFF
TRBV4-3	TRBJ2-5	TRBD1	-	TGCGCCAGCAGCCAAACGGGACAGGGAGGAGAGACCCAGTACTTC	CASSQTGQGGETQYF
TRBV6-5	TRBJ2-7	-	-	TGTGCCAGCAGTCGGGCCTCCGAGCAGTACTTC	CASSRASEQYF
TRBV28	TRBJ1-5	TRBD1	-	TGTGCCAGCAGTGAACGCCAGGGGGTGTTCAATCAGCCCCAGCATTTT	CASSERQGVFNQPQHF
TRBV10-3	TRBJ2-1	-	-	TGTGCCATCAGTGAGGTTAGGGGTCCGGGCAAGAATGAGCAGTTCTTC	CAISEVRGPGKNEQFF
TRBV6-1	TRBJ1-1	-	-	TGTGCCAGCAGTGACCCCCTTAGCAACAGGGTGAACACTGAAGCTTTCTTT	CASSDPLSNRVNTEAFF
TRBV29-1	TRBJ2-3	-	-	TGCAGCGTTGTCGAAGGAGTAAACACAGATACGCAGTATTTT	CSVVEGVNTDTQYF
TRBV5-6	TRBJ2-4	-	-	TGTGCCAGCAGCTTGGGACTAGGGACACTAGCCAAAAACATTCAGTACTTC	CASSLGLGTLAKNIQYF
TRBV5-1	TRBJ1-6	TRBD1	-	TGCGCCAGCAGCCCCGGGACAGTTTATAATTCACCCCTCCACTTT	CASSPGTVYNSPLHF